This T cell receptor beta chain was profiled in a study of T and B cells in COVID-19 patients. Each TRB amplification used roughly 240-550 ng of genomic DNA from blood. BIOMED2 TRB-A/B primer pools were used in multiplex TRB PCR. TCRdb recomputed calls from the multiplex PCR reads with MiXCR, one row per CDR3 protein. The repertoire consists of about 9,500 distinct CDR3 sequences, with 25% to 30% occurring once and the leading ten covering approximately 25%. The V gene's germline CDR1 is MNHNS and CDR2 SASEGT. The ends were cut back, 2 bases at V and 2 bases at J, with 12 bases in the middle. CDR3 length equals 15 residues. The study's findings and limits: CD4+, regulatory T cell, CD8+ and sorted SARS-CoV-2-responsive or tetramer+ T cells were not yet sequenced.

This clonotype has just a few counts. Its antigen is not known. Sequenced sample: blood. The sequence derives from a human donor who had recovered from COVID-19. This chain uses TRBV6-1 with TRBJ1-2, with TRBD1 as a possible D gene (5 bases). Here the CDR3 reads CASSENPRGNYGYTF. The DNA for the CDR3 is TGTGCCAGCAGTGAAAATCCTCGGGGGAACTATGGCTACACCTTC.